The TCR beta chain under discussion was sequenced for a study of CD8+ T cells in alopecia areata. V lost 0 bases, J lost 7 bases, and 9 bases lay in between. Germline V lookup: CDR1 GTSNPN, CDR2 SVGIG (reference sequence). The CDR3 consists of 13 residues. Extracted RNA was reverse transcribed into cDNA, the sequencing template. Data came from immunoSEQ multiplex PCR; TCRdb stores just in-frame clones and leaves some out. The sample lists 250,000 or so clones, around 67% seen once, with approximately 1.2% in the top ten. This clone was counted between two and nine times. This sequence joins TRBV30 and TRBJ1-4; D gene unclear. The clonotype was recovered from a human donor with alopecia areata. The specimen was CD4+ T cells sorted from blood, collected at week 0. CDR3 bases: TGTGCCTGGAGTGTACGGGCTAGTGAAAAACTGTTTTTT. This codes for CAWSVRASEKLFF.